These 25 T cell receptor beta chains share one sample of origin, sequenced in a study of T cell responses to AZD1222 COVID-19 vaccine. The repertoire was sequenced with immunoSEQ multiplex PCR; TCRdb's copy has only in-frame clones and lacks some. In the table there are 100,000 to 150,000 clones, approximately 85% of which are singletons. The sample consisted of peripheral blood, taken on day 0 of AZD1222 vaccination. These receptors all come from an adult in good health.

The chain combines TRBV12-2 with TRBJ1-5. TRBV12-2 is designated a pseudogene. This CDR3 contains 16 residues. CDR3 amino acids: CASRLASLGSNQPQHF. The CDR3 nucleotides are TGTGCAAGTCGCTTAGCGTCACTCGGTAGCAATCAGCCCCAGCATTTT.

The chain recombines TRBV14 with TRBJ1-6, with 8 bases fitting TRBD1. Per germline, CDR1 SGHDN and CDR2 FVKESK. V shed 0 bases, J shed 10 bases, and the junction held 14 bases outside the gene matches. The CDR3 has 18 amino acids. The CDR3 DNA reads as TGTGCCAGCAGCCAAGATACTCCCGACAGGGGAGTAAGATCACCCCTCCACTTT. It encodes CASSQDTPDRGVRSPLHF.

Only one count was recorded for this clone. This chain connects TRBV11-3 to TRBJ2-2; 10 bases agree with TRBD2. The CDR3 is 17 residues long. Trimming took 0 bases from V and 7 from J; bases not matched to a gene: 8. Germline CDR1 is SGHNT and CDR2 is YENEEA. The CDR3 sequence: CASSLDRVAGGGGELFF. The CDR3 DNA follows: TGTGCCAGCAGCTTAGATAGGGTAGCGGGGGGTGGCGGGGAGCTGTTTTTT.

V is TRBV2 and J is TRBJ2-2; D is unresolved. The length of the CDR3 is 15 residues. The V gene lost 0 bases and the J gene lost 6 bases, with 11 bases spanning the gap. CDR1 and CDR2 from the germline V gene are SNHLY and FYNNEI. The CDR3 reads CASSEAPSAAGELFF. Here the CDR3 DNA reads TGTGCCAGCAGTGAAGCTCCCTCCGCGGCCGGGGAGCTGTTTTTT.

CDR3: CASSLGGQDGYTF. The CDR3 DNA follows: TGCGCCAGCAGCTTGGGGGGACAGGATGGCTACACCTTC. The chain links TRBV5-1 to TRBJ1-2; TRBD1 aligns across 8 bases. The CDR3 is 13 residues long. Germline V gene data show CDR1 as SGHRS and CDR2 as YFSETQ. Unmatched junction bases numbered 1, after V lost 0 bases and J lost 6 bases.

The chain is built from TRBV6-2 or TRBV6-3 and TRBJ1-2, with D perhaps TRBD1 (6 bases). The CDR3 length is 18 residues. V was pared by 5 bases and J by 2 bases, with 24 bases between. Germline CDR1 and CDR2: MNHEY and SVGEGT. CDR3 loop: CASSPHNLRTADNYGYTF. The CDR3 DNA reads TGTGCCAGCAGTCCGCATAACTTAAGGACAGCGGACAACTATGGCTACACCTTC.

This rearrangement joins TRBV9 to TRBJ2-5; no clear D gene. CDR3 length equals 14 residues. Per germline, CDR1 SGDLS and CDR2 YYNGEE. Between the trimmed V and J ends, which lost 3 bases and 5 bases, there was a span of 14 bases. CDR3 region: CASSEGGSRETQYF. The CDR3, as DNA: TGTGCCAGCAGCGAGGGCGGTAGCAGGGAGACCCAGTACTTC. The full variable domain, rest sourced from reference TRBV9 and TRBJ2-5, is DSGVTQTPKHLITATGQRVTLRCSPRSGDLSVYWYQQSLDQGLQFLIQYYNGEERAKGNILERFSAQQFPDLHSELNLSSLELGDSALYFCASSEGGSRETQYFGPGTRLLVL.

The V and J genes are TRBV4-3 and TRBJ2-3; maybe TRBD2 (5 bases). V was trimmed by 0 bases and J by 4 bases, leaving 14 bases between them. The CDR3 contains 16 residues. Germline assignment: CDR1 LGHNA and CDR2 YSLEER. The CDR3 DNA reads as TGCGCCAGCAGCCAAGATTCCCGGGGTGGTGCAGATACGCAGTATTTT. The encoded protein is CASSQDSRGGADTQYF.

The rearrangement joins TRBV19 to TRBJ1-5; tentative D call: TRBD1 (6 bases). Germline assignment: CDR1 LNHDA and CDR2 SQIVND (reference sequence). This CDR3 has 13 residues. The ends were cut back, 3 bases at V and 5 bases at J, with 8 bases in the middle. DNA for the CDR3: TGTGCCAGTAGTATTGACAGGTATCAGCCCCAGCATTTT. Amino acid sequence: CASSIDRYQPQHF.

The chain combines TRBV11-2 with TRBJ2-6; D possibly matches TRBD1 or TRBD2 (6 bases each). Germline V gene sequence: CDR1 SGHAT, CDR2 FQNNGV. The CDR3 spans 16 residues. V was pared by 5 bases and J by 2 bases, with 13 bases between. CDR3: CASSPLGGPGANVLTF. The CDR3 DNA follows: TGTGCCAGCAGCCCATTGGGGGGCCCTGGGGCCAACGTCCTGACTTTC.

The chain links TRBV7-8 to TRBJ2-3, with D possibly TRBD1 on 6 matching bases. The CDR3 extends over 15 amino acids. The V gene's germline CDR1 is SGHVS and CDR2 FQNEAQ. The ends were cut back, 5 bases at V and 0 bases at J, with 12 bases in the middle. In nucleotides, the CDR3 is TGTGCCAGCAGCCTTGACAGGTACAGCACAGATACGCAGTATTTT. Its protein is CASSLDRYSTDTQYF.

The chain links TRBV28 to TRBJ1-4, with unresolved D. From germline, CDR1 is MDHEN and CDR2 SYDVKM. The ends were cut back, 6 bases at V and 0 bases at J, with 11 bases in the middle. The CDR3 runs 15 residues. The CDR3 sequence is CASSPVTPTNEKLFF. CDR3 sequence (DNA): TGTGCCAGCAGCCCCGTTACTCCAACTAATGAAAAACTGTTTTTT.

The CDR3 coding sequence is TGTGCCAGCAGGATCCTGGGAGAAAAACTGTTTTTT. The encoded protein is CASRILGEKLFF. The chain carries TRBV13 and TRBJ1-4; no reliable D call. CDR3 length: 12 amino acids. V shed 6 bases and J shed 8 bases, with 10 bases lying between them. Germline V gene data show CDR1 as PRHDT and CDR2 as FYEKMQ (reference sequence).

The CDR3 loop is CASSGQGAGNSPLHF. In DNA form, the CDR3 reads TGCGCCAGCAGCGGACAGGGGGCCGGTAATTCACCCCTCCACTTT. The chain carries TRBV5-1 and TRBJ1-6; 11 bases are a match to TRBD1. The CDR3 length is 15 residues. With V trimmed by 4 bases and J by 6 bases, 3 bases remained unmatched. The germline V gene encodes CDR1 SGHRS and CDR2 YFSETQ.

This clone was recorded only once. The CDR3 loop is CASSVGRLAGAYEQYF. The CDR3 nucleotides are TGTGCCAGCAGCGTAGGGCGGTTAGCGGGAGCCTACGAGCAGTACTTC. This chain links TRBV9 with TRBJ2-7; 9 positions match TRBD2. The V segment lost 0 bases and the J segment 2 bases; nucleotides outside the gene matches: 6. The CDR3 sequence is 16 residues long. Germline assignment: CDR1 SGDLS and CDR2 YYNGEE. The full variable domain, in which reference TRBV9 and TRBJ2-7 provide the parts outside the CDR3, is DSGVTQTPKHLITATGQRVTLRCSPRSGDLSVYWYQQSLDQGLQFLIQYYNGEERAKGNILERFSAQQFPDLHSELNLSSLELGDSALYFCASSVGRLAGAYEQYFGPGTRLTVT.

The chain has TRBV6-2 or TRBV6-3 and TRBJ2-7, with TRBD1 identical over 7 bases. CDR1 is MNHEY, CDR2 SVGEGT, per germline. V lost 2 bases and J lost 3; bases outside the gene matches: 7. This CDR3 spans 15 amino acids. CDR3 residues: CASSYEGQKDYEQYF. The CDR3 DNA reads as TGTGCCAGCAGTTACGAGGGACAGAAGGACTACGAGCAGTACTTC.

The CDR3 region is CASSSDSSYNEQFF. In nucleotides, the CDR3 is TGCGCCAGCAGCTCTGATAGCTCCTACAATGAGCAGTTCTTC. The chain links TRBV5-1 to TRBJ2-1; D gene ambiguous. The V gene lost 3 bases and the J gene lost 0 bases, with 7 bases spanning the gap. CDR1 is SGHRS, CDR2 YFSETQ, per germline. The CDR3 length is 14 residues.

The CDR3 region has the DNA TGTGCCAGCAGTTCTACAGGGGTGGGGTACACTGAAGCTTTCTTT. Its protein is CASSSTGVGYTEAFF. The chain is built from TRBV28 and TRBJ1-1; TRBD1 agrees at 7 bases. Germline lookup yields CDR1 MDHEN and CDR2 SYDVKM. J lost 3 bases, V lost 4 bases, and 8 bases had no gene match. The CDR3 runs to 15 residues.

This clone showed up just a few times. This chain links TRBV6-5 with TRBJ2-2, with 9 bases fitting TRBD2. Germline assignment: CDR1 MNHEY and CDR2 SVGAGI. V lost 5 bases to trimming and J lost 4 bases; unmatched junction nucleotides: 5. The CDR3 contains 15 residues. The CDR3 spells CASSRLAVGTGELFF. The CDR3 DNA reads as TGTGCCAGCAGTCGACTAGCGGTGGGCACCGGGGAGCTGTTTTTT.

This clone was seen once. The chain employs TRBV11-1 and TRBJ2-7; D might be TRBD2 (6 bases). The germline V gene has CDR1 SGHAT and CDR2 FQDESV (reference sequence). Trimming shortened V by 1 base and J by 0 bases, and 10 bases separated the two germline ends. The CDR3 has 15 residues. DNA of the CDR3: TGTGCCAGCAGCTTAGGTGCGGGAACCTCCTACGAGCAGTACTTC. The encoded protein is CASSLGAGTSYEQYF.

This chain links TRBV9 with TRBJ1-6; maybe TRBD1 (6 bases). The CDR3 has 15 residues. Trimming pared 4 bases from V and 9 bases from J, leaving 17 bases between. Germline CDR1 and CDR2: SGDLS and YYNGEE. The CDR3 here is CASSLQGSVTSPLHF. The CDR3 DNA reads TGTGCCAGCAGCTTACAGGGTTCGGTAACTTCACCCCTCCACTTT.

On this clone: An end of the junction differs from the germline gene, which may be a read error. V and J are TRBV29-1 and TRBJ2-2; TRBD1 aligns across 9 bases. Germline CDR1 reads SQVTM; CDR2 reads ANQGSEA. The CDR3 length is 11 residues. The CDR3 sequence: CSAGRDRELFF. The CDR3 DNA follows: TGCAGCGCCGGGCGGGACAGGGAACTGTTTTTT.

V and J are TRBV2 and TRBJ1-1; D is undetermined. The CDR3 extends over 14 amino acids. Germline V lookup: CDR1 SNHLY, CDR2 FYNNEI. Trimming left V 6 bases short and J 8 bases short, with 19 bases between. As DNA, the CDR3 is TGTGCCAGCAGGGTGGACCCCGCCGGCAGGGAAGCTTTCTTT. This codes for CASRVDPAGREAFF.

This sequence joins TRBV24-1 and TRBJ2-3; D might be TRBD1 or TRBD2, each matching 5 bases. In germline, CDR1 is KGHDR, CDR2 SFDVKD. Trimming shortened V by 7 bases and J by 0 bases, and 25 bases separated the two germline ends. The CDR3 runs to 19 residues. This CDR3 reads CATSDGGFWEHSSTDTQYF. CDR3 bases: TGTGCCACCAGCGATGGGGGTTTTTGGGAGCACTCTAGCACAGATACGCAGTATTTT.

The chain joins TRBV28 to TRBJ1-3, with D maybe TRBD1 (5 bases). Germline V lookup: CDR1 MDHEN, CDR2 SYDVKM. The CDR3 has 15 amino acids. Trimming cost V 3 bases and J 0 bases, with 9 bases left between them. The CDR3 nucleotides read TGTGCCAGCAGTTTTACCAGGGTCTCTGGAAACACCATATATTTT. Residues: CASSFTRVSGNTIYF. The variable domain in full, completed from reference TRBV28 and TRBJ1-3, reads DVKVTQSSRYLVKRTGEKVFLECVQDMDHENMFWYRQDPGLGLRLIYFSYDVKMKEKGDIPEGYSVSREKKERFSLILESASTNQTSMYLCASSFTRVSGNTIYFGEGSWLTVV.